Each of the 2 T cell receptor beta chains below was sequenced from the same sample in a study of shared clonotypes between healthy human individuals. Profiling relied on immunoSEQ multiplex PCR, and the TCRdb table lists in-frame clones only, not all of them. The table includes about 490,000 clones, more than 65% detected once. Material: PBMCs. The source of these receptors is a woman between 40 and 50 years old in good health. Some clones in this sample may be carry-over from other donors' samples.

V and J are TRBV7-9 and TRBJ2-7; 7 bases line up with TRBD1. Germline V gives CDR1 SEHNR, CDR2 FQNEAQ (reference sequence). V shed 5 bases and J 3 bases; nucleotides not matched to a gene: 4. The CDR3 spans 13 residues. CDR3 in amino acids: CASSPGTVYEQYF. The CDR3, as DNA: TGTGCCAGCAGCCCGGGGACAGTCTACGAGCAGTACTTC.

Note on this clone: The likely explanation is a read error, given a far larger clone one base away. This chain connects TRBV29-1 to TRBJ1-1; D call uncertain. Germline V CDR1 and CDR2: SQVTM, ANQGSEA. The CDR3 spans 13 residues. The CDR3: CIVTVGLDTEAFF. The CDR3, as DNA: TGCATCGTCACAGTAGGGTTAGACACTGAAGCTTTCTTT.